This TCR beta chain derives from a study of T cell repertoires in cytomegalovirus infection. As for the study in general: Public TCR beta signature analysis indicated the presence of both CMV infection and matching HLA type.

From the reads, TCRdb called clonotypes with MiXCR, one entry per CDR3 protein. The sample holds over 150,000 distinct CDR3 sequences; roughly 17% are singletons and the top ten take about 23%. This clonotype was detected a few times. The V gene's germline CDR1 is SGHAT and CDR2 FQNNGV. The V and J ends lost 2 bases and 1 base, in that order; junction bases with no gene match: 8. The CDR3 runs to 17 residues. The receptor was isolated from a human donor in good health (CMV status not recorded). Some clones in this sample may be carry-over from other donors' samples. This sequence joins TRBV11-2 and TRBJ2-3; 8 bases agree with TRBD2. What was sequenced was CD8+ T cells from PBMCs. The CDR3 DNA follows: TGTGCCAGCAGCTTAACAATACTAGCGGCGGGCACAGATACGCAGTATTTT. Protein sequence: CASSLTILAAGTDTQYF. The whole variable domain, remainder taken from reference TRBV11-2 and TRBJ2-3, is EAGVAQSPRYKIIEKRQSVAFWCNPISGHATLYWYQQILGQGPKLLIQFQNNGVVDDSQLPKDRFSAERLKGVDSTLKIQPAKLEDSAVYLCASSLTILAAGTDTQYFGPGTRLTVL.